Listed below are T cell receptor beta chains from one sample, sequenced in a study of cytomegalovirus exposure and HLA in healthy donors. Profiled with immunoSEQ multiplex PCR; TCRdb holds only in-frame clones, not every one. The sample has roughly 130,000 clones; roughly nine tenths are singletons. The sample comprised PBMCs. The receptors stem from a man between 18 and 29 years old in good health and CMV-seronegative. Both conserved end residues are part of each CDR3. Each record gives: V gene, D gene, CDR3 length, clone size, J gene, CDR3 protein, CDR3 DNA. A D gene is named only where the DNA matches it firmly. Clone size is stated in some rows and not others, as once, few, many or a class when expanded.

TRBV10-3	-	11	-	TRBJ2-3	CATIGGDTQYF	TGTGCCACAATAGGGGGAGATACGCAGTATTTT
TRBV6-5	TRBD2	16	once	TRBJ2-5	CASSYSIAGGWETQYF	TGTGCCAGCAGTTACTCGATAGCGGGGGGGTGGGAGACCCAGTACTTC
TRBV5-1	-	14	-	TRBJ2-7	CASRQQGHSYEQYF	TGCGCCAGCAGACAACAGGGACACTCCTACGAGCAGTACTTC
TRBV19	-	14	-	TRBJ2-1	CASTEAGSYNEQFF	TGTGCCAGTACCGAAGCGGGCTCCTACAATGAGCAGTTCTTC
TRBV6-1	TRBD2	15	-	TRBJ2-3	CASRTSGSNTHTQYF	TGTGCCAGCAGGACGAGCGGGAGCAACACTCATACGCAGTATTTT
TRBV10-3	TRBD1	14	once	TRBJ2-7	CAISEGTGAYEQYF	TGTGCCATCAGTGAAGGGACAGGAGCCTACGAGCAGTACTTC
TRBV7-9	-	12	-	TRBJ2-3	CASSFGTDTQYF	TGTGCCAGCAGCTTCGGGACAGATACGCAGTATTTT
TRBV4-1	TRBD2	17	-	TRBJ2-3	CASSHPGKRGGTDTQYF	TGCGCCAGCAGCCACCCCGGAAAGCGGGGGGGCACAGATACGCAGTATTTT
TRBV28	-	14	-	TRBJ2-2	CASSPTSNTGELFF	TGTGCCAGCAGTCCCACATCGAACACCGGGGAGCTGTTTTTT
TRBV27	TRBD2	15	-	TRBJ2-2	CASSFSGGASGELFF	TGTGCCAGCAGTTTCAGCGGGGGGGCCTCTGGGGAGCTGTTTTTT
TRBV6-4	TRBD1	14	-	TRBJ1-6	CASSRQGAGSPLHF	TGTGCCAGCAGTCGACAGGGGGCAGGTTCACCCCTCCACTTT
TRBV20-1	-	11	-	TRBJ2-7	CSARGDHEQYF	TGCAGTGCTCGCGGGGACCACGAGCAGTACTTC
TRBV29-1	-	15	-	TRBJ2-7	CSVESGPAGSYEQYF	TGCAGCGTTGAATCCGGCCCCGCAGGGTCTTACGAGCAGTACTTC
TRBV6-5	-	14	-	TRBJ1-1	CASSYSRGNTEAFF	TGTGCCAGCAGTTACAGCAGGGGAAACACTGAAGCTTTCTTT
TRBV28	-	13	-	TRBJ1-5	CASSDRAYQPQHF	TGTGCCAGCAGCGACAGAGCCTATCAGCCCCAGCATTTT
TRBV9	TRBD2	15	-	TRBJ2-2	CASGPGLVSPGELFF	TGTGCCAGCGGGCCAGGACTAGTTTCCCCCGGGGAGCTGTTTTTT
TRBV29-1	-	13	-	TRBJ1-1	CSALDRQNTEAFF	TGCAGCGCTTTAGACAGGCAGAACACTGAAGCTTTCTTT
TRBV7-2	-	17	-	TRBJ2-5	CASSLSYARGVLETQYF	TGTGCCAGCAGCTTGTCGTACGCCAGGGGGGTGTTGGAGACCCAGTACTTC
TRBV12-5	TRBD1	20	-	TRBJ2-2	CASGFSVVELGQGGTGELFF	TGTGCTAGTGGTTTCTCAGTCGTGGAGTTGGGACAGGGTGGAACCGGGGAGCTGTTTTTT